This T cell receptor beta chain was recovered during a study of beta chain features in type 1 diabetes. This clone was counted a few times. The isolated RNA, all of it, was reverse transcribed, so expressed TCRB transcripts were what got sequenced. Profiling relied on immunoSEQ multiplex PCR, and the TCRdb table lists in-frame clones only, not all of them. Of 860,000 or so clones in the sample, about a sixth were seen once. The CDR3 has 14 residues. The germline CDR1 and CDR2 sequences are MGHDK and SYGVNS. Trimming shortened V by 2 bases and J by 3 bases, and 10 bases separated the two germline ends.

The sample comprised naive CD4+ T cells from blood. The TCR comes from a woman in her late teens or twenties in good health. This chain connects TRBV25-1 to TRBJ1-1; D perhaps matches TRBD1 (5 bases). The CDR3 loop reads CASSEHGGDTEAFF. The CDR3 DNA sequence: TGTGCCAGCAGTGAACATGGGGGTGACACTGAAGCTTTCTTT.